This entry concerns a single T cell receptor beta chain. The clone's antigen remains unknown. The input lacks base qualities; no much larger clone sits a single base away. The donors were healthy, HIV-negative adults with no recently reported acute infections or vaccinations. All donors were Caucasian adults living in Nashville, Tennessee, USA. In the unsorted samples, 85 million to 100 million PBMCs were counted, and genomic DNA was extracted using the QIAamp DNA Blood Mini kit. Blood was collected by leukapheresis, and PBMCs were isolated by Ficoll-Histopaque density gradient centrifugation and then cryopreserved in liquid nitrogen vapor phase. The CDR3 runs 16 residues from the cysteine to the phenylalanine. The entry retains the CDR3 DNA only, 48 bases that are in frame from base 1. V is shortened by 5 bases, J by 2 bases, and the region joining them spans 18 bases. Looking up the germline V gene yields CDR1 SGHDT and CDR2 YYEEEE.

Using the deep immunoSEQ assay, multiplex PCR amplified TCR CDR3 regions from genomic DNA. Extracted genomic DNA from each cell subset was distributed evenly across all wells of several immunoSEQ 96-well plates, and each plate was treated as a replicate. For unsorted PBMC, roughly 330 ng of genomic DNA, equivalent to about 30,000 T cell genomes, went into each replicate PCR. Ten immunoSEQ deep assay plates were used to sequence the unsorted PBMC genomic DNA. Purified libraries were measured with a Qubit 3.0 fluorometer, size-checked on a Bioanalyzer 2100, and measured again with the KAPA Library Quantification kit. A separate single-read 150-cycle Illumina NextSeq 550 flow cell was used to sequence each immunoSEQ 96-well plate. Per the authors' processing: Because the immunoSEQ output held only junctional sequences and lacked quality scores, the filtering could not match the filtering applied to full-length reads. Sequences were annotated with PyIR, a Python wrapper for IgBLAST v1.9, using IMGT germline references to assign V/J genes and CDR3. Reads were removed for weak V/J assignments (E-value above 1e-6), missing CDR3, stop codons, out-of-frame junctions, or ambiguous translated residues. V3J clonotypes were defined as sequences sharing an identical inferred V gene, J gene, and CDR3 amino acid sequence. The percentage overlap between two repertoires was calculated by dividing the number of shared unique clonotypes by the size of the smaller repertoire. Repertoire richness was assessed with RTK rarefaction, the Chao1 estimator, and Recon v2.1 estimates of unobserved clonotypes. The source is immuneACCESS, and TCRdb retained only in-frame sequences with V and J called. Part of the clones is not carried over; for the studies checked, unresolved V genes explain less than half of this, and the remainder is unexplained. D and trimming come from the DNA, and the V and J calls and clone size come from that table. Across this sample there are hundreds of thousands of clones, with 76% seen only once. The top ten clones comprise 13% of the sample.

The data were obtained in a study of shared clonotypes between healthy human individuals (dated by TCRdb to the early 2020s). General notes on the study: The cohort comprised a couple of women and three men aged 18 to 49 years. Blood TCR repertoires of four to six healthy adults were deeply sequenced to estimate repertoire size and the extent of clonotype sharing between individuals. Each donor's leukapheresis produced roughly between roughly 0.94 and 9.5 billion PBMCs. Libraries were prepared and TCR repertoires were sequenced by different laboratories using diverse techniques, in order to increase sequencing depth and limit assay-specific biases.

Summary of the overall study and its limitations: The genetic and exposure-history diversity represented was limited by the small number of donors. Sampling was restricted to blood, and TCR repertoires in tissue are likely to differ from TCR repertoires in blood. Based on pairwise subsampling, the degree of clonotype sharing among donors was expected to be affected by sequencing depth.

The chain is encoded by TRBV5-6 joined to TRBJ2-3; the D gene could be TRBD1 or TRBD2, each one agreeing over 6 bases. Source material: PBMCs. The TCR originated in a woman between 40 and 55 years old in good health. Some clones in this sample may be carry-over from other donors' samples. The base sequence is TGTGCCAGCAGTTCCCTTGGGGGGCGGCACACAGATACGCAGTATTTT. Translated, this is CASSSLGGRHTDTQYF.